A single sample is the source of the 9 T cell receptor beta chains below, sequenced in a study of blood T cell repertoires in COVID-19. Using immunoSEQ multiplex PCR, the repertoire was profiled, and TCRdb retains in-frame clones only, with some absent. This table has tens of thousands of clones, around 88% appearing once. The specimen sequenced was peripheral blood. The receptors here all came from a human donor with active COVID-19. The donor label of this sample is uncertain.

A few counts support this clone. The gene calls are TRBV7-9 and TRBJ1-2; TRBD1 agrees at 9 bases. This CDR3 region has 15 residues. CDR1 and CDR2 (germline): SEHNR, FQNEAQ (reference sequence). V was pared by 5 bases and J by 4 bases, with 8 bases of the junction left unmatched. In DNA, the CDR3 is TGTGCCAGCAGCGCTGAACAGGGGGCTTTCTATGGCTACACCTTC. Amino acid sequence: CASSAEQGAFYGYTF.

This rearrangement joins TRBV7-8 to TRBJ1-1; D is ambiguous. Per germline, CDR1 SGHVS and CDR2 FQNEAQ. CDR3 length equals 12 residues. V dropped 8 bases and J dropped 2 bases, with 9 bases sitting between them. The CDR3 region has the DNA TGTGCCAGCGGAGCTACAAACACTGAAGCTTTCTTT. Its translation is CASGATNTEAFF.

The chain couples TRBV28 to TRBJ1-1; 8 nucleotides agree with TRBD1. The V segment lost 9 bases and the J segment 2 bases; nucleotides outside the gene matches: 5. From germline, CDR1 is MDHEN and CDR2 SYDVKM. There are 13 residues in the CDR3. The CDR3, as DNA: TGTGCCAGTGGACAGGGATCAAACACTGAAGCTTTCTTT. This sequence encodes CASGQGSNTEAFF.

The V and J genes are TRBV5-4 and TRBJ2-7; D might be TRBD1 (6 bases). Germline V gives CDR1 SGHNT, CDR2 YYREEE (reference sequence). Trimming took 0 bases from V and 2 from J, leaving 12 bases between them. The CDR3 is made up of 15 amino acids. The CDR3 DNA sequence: TGTGCCAGCAGCTTGGAGCAGGGGACCACCTACGAGCAGTACTTC. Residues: CASSLEQGTTYEQYF.

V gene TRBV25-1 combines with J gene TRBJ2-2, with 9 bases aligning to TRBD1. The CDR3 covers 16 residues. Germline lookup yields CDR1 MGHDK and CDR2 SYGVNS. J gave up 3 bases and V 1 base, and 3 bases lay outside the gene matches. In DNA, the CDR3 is TGTGCCAGCAGTGAATCGGGACAGGGATACACCGGGGAGCTGTTTTTT. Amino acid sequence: CASSESGQGYTGELFF. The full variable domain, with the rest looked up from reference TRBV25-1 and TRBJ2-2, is EADIYQTPRYLVIGTGKKITLECSQTMGHDKMYWYQQDPGMELHLIHYSYGVNSTEKGDLSSESTVSRIRTEHFPLTLESARPSHTSQYLCASSESGQGYTGELFFGEGSRLTVL.

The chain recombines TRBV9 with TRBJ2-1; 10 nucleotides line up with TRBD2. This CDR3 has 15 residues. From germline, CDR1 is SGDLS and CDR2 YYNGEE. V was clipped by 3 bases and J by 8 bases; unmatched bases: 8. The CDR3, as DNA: TGTGCCAGCAGCGCAACTAGCGGGGTAGCCCATGAGCAGTTCTTC. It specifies CASSATSGVAHEQFF. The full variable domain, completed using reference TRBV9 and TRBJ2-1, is DSGVTQTPKHLITATGQRVTLRCSPRSGDLSVYWYQQSLDQGLQFLIQYYNGEERAKGNILERFSAQQFPDLHSELNLSSLELGDSALYFCASSATSGVAHEQFFGPGTRLTVL.

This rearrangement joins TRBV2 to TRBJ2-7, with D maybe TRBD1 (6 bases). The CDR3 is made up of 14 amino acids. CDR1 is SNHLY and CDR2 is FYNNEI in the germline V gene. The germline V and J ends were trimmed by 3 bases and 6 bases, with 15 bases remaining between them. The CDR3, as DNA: TGTGCCAGCAGTGAGGGTAGGGGGTTCGGCGAGCAGTACTTC. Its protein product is CASSEGRGFGEQYF.

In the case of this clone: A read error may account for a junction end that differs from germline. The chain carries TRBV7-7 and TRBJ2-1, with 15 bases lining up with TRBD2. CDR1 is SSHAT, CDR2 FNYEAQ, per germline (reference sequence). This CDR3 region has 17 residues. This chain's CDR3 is CASSPWGLAGGDNEQFF. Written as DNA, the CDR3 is TGTGCTAGCAGCCCATGGGGACTAGCGGGAGGTGACAATGAGCAGTTCTTC.

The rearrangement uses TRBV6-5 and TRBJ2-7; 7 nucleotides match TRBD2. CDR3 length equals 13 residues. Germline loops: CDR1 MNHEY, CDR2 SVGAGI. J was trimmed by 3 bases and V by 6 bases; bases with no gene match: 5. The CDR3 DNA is TGTGCCAGCAGCAAAGGGAGGGGCTACGAGCAGTACTTC. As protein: CASSKGRGYEQYF.